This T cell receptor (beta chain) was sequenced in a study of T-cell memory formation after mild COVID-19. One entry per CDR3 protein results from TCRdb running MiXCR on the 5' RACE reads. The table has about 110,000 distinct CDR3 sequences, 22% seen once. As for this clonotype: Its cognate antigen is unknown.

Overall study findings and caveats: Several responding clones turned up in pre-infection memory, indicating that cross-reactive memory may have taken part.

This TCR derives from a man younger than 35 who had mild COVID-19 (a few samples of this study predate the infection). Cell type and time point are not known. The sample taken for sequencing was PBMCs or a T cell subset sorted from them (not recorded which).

The CDR3 region has the DNA TGTGCCAGCAGCCGTGGACTCGTCACAGATACGCAGTATTTT. Its protein is CASSRGLVTDTQYF. This sequence joins TRBV3-1 and TRBJ2-3; TRBD2 might be the D (5 bases). This CDR3 contains 14 residues. V shed 4 bases and J shed 2 bases, with 10 bases lying between them. Looked up from germline, CDR1 is LGHDT and CDR2 is YNNKEL (reference sequence).